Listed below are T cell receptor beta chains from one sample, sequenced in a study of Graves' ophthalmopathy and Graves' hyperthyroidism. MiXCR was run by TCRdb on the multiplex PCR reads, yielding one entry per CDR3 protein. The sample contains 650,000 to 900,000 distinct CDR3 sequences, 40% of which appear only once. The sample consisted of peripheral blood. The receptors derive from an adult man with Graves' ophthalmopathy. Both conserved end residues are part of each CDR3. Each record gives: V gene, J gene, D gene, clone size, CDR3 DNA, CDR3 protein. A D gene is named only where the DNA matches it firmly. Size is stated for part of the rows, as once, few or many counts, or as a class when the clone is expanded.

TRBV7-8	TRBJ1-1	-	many	TGTGCCAGCAGCCCCGGGTGGGCTGAAGCTTTCTTT	CASSPGWAEAFF
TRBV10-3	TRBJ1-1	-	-	TGTGCCATCAGTGAGATCAAACAGGGAAGTAAGATGAACACTGAAGCTTTCTTT	CAISEIKQGSKMNTEAFF
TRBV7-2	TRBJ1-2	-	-	TGTGCCAGCAGCTTAGGACCGACAGGATCAAAATATGGCTACACCTTC	CASSLGPTGSKYGYTF
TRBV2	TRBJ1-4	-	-	TGTGCCAGCAGCCCATGGGGGTATACTAATGAAAAACTGTTTTTT	CASSPWGYTNEKLFF
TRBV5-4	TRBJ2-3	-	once	TGTGCCAGCAGCTTGGGTTGGGCCGGAGATACGCAGTATTTT	CASSLGWAGDTQYF
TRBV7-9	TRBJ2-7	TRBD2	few	TGTGCCAGCAGCCAAGCCCGGGGGGTTCTCTCCTACGAGCAGTACTTC	CASSQARGVLSYEQYF
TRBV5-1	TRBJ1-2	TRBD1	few	TGCGCCAGCAGCAGAGGGGGACAGACCAACTATGGCTACACCTTC	CASSRGGQTNYGYTF
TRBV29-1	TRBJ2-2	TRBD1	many	TGCAGCGTGGAGGGACAGGGCCGCGGGGAGCTGTTTTTT	CSVEGQGRGELFF
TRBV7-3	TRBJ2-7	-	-	TGTGCCAGCAGCACAGGAGGGGGGCACGAGCAGTACTTC	CASSTGGGHEQYF
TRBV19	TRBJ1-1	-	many	TGTGCCAGTAGATTGACAGCGGCAAACACTGAAGCTTTCTTT	CASRLTAANTEAFF
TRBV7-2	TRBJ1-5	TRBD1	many	TGTGCCAGCAGCTTAGAGACAGGGGGCGGCAATCAGCCCCAGCATTTT	CASSLETGGGNQPQHF
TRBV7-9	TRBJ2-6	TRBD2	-	TGTGCCAGCAGGACTAGCGGTGGCGGCGTCCTGACTTTC	CASRTSGGGVLTF
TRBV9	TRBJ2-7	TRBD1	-	TGTGCCAGCAGCGTAGAACCGACAGGGTCCTACGAGCAGTACTTC	CASSVEPTGSYEQYF
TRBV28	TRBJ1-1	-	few	TGTGCCAGCAAGGCAGCGACTGAAGCTTTCTTT	CASKAATEAFF
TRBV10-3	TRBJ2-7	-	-	TGTGCCAGCAGTTTAGGTACGGGACACTCCTACGAGCAGTACTTC	CASSLGTGHSYEQYF
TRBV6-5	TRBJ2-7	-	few	TGTGCCAGCAGTTACTCGACCAACTCCTACGAGCAGTACTTC	CASSYSTNSYEQYF
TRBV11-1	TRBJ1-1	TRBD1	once	TGTGCCAGCAGCACCGACAGGGGGGCTGGGGCTTTCTTT	CASSTDRGAGAFF
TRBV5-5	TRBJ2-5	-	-	TGTGCCAGCAGCTTGGCGGCGGGGGCCGGGGAGACCCAGTACTTC	CASSLAAGAGETQYF
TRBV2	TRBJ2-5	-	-	TGTGCCAGCAGTGAAGCGCGGGTCGAGACCCAGTACTTC	CASSEARVETQYF
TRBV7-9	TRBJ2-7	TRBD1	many	TGTGCCAGCAGCTCCGCACCGGGACAGGGGGCCTACGAGCAGTACTTC	CASSSAPGQGAYEQYF
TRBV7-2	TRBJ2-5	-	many	TGTGCCAGCAGCTTAGTGGCGGGGTACCAAGAGACCCAGTACTTC	CASSLVAGYQETQYF
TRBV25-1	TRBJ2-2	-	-	TGTGCCAGCAGTCGGGACATCATGAACACCGGGGAGCTGTTTTTT	CASSRDIMNTGELFF
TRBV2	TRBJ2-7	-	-	TGTGCCAGCCGGCAGGGGCCAGTGGGACTCGCATCCTACGAGCAGTACTTC	CASRQGPVGLASYEQYF
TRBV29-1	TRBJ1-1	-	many	TGCAGCGTTCTCGGCCTAAACACTGAAGCTTTCTTT	CSVLGLNTEAFF
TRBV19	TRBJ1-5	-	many	TGTGCCAGTAGTATCCGGGGAAGGGAAGATCAGCCCCAGCATTTT	CASSIRGREDQPQHF
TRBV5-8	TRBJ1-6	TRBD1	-	TGCGCCAGCACCCCCGGACAGGGGGGAAATTCACCCCTCCACTTT	CASTPGQGGNSPLHF
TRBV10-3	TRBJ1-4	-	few	TGTGCCAGCAGATCTGGTTCCGAAGAAAAACTGTTTTTT	CASRSGSEEKLFF
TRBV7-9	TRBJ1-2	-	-	TGTGCCAGCAGCTTGACTTTCGACTATGGCTACACCTTC	CASSLTFDYGYTF
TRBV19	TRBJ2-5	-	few	TGTGCCAGTAGTATCCCACAGGCTGGGGAGACCCAGTACTTC	CASSIPQAGETQYF
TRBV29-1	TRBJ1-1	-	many	TGCAGCGTTGAAGCAGGGGTCTACACTGAAGCTTTCTTT	CSVEAGVYTEAFF
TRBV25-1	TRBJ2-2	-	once	TGTGCCAGCAGTGCCAGGACAGCTGGGGAGCTGTTTTTT	CASSARTAGELFF
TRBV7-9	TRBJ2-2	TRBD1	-	TGTGCCAGCAGCGCTCGACAGGGGCCCAACACCGGGGAGCTGTTTTTT	CASSARQGPNTGELFF
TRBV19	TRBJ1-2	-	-	TGTGCCAGTAGTCCACGAGAAGGGGGATTAGCTAACTATGGCTACACCTTC	CASSPREGGLANYGYTF
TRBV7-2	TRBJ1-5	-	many	TGTGCCAGCAGCTTTAGCAGGGAGCAGGGGAGCAATCAGCCCCAGCATTTT	CASSFSREQGSNQPQHF
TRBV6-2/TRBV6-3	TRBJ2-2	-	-	TGTGCCAGCAGTTTTTACGACAGCCCAACCGGGGAGCTGTTTTTT	CASSFYDSPTGELFF
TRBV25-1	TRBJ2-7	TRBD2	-	TGCGCCAGCAGCCCTTCTAAACCGGGAGGGTACGAGCAGTACTTC	CASSPSKPGGYEQYF
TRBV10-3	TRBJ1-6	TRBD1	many	TGTGCCATCAGTGACGCAGGGGGCTCCTATAATTCACCCCTCCACTTT	CAISDAGGSYNSPLHF
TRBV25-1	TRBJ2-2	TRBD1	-	TGTGCCAGCAGCTTATGGACAGGGGTCGACACCGGGGAGCTGCTTTTT	CASSLWTGVDTGELLF
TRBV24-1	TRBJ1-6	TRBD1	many	TGTGCCACCAGTGATGCGAGGACAGGGGGCGAAATTTATTCACCCCTCCACTTT	CATSDARTGGEIYSPLHF
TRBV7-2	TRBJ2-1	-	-	TGTGCCAGCAGCTTCTGGAGGGGAAACGAGCAGTTCTTC	CASSFWRGNEQFF